This entry features one TCR beta chain sequence. The antigen remains undetermined. These data come from a study of T-cell memory formation after mild COVID-19. Study-level results: Clones contracting day 15 to 85 were balanced CD4/CD8; later expanders leaned CD4+.

The V gene's germline CDR1 is MNHNY and CDR2 SVGAGI (reference sequence). The CDR3 spans 14 residues. Trimming cost V 6 bases and J 1 base, with 12 bases left between them. From the 5' RACE reads, TCRdb called clonotypes with MiXCR, one entry per CDR3 protein. The sample contains about 410,000 distinct CDR3 sequences, roughly a quarter of which appear only once. This TCR came from an adult woman who had mild COVID-19 (a few samples of this study predate the infection). Cell type and time point are not known. The V call is TRBV6-6, the J call TRBJ1-1; D may be TRBD1 (5 bases). The sequenced material came from PBMCs or a T cell subset sorted from them (not recorded which). CDR3 residues: CASSDDSWNTEAFF. As DNA, the CDR3 is TGTGCCAGCAGCGATGACAGTTGGAACACTGAAGCTTTCTTT.